This T cell receptor (beta chain) comes out of a study of T cell repertoires in cytomegalovirus infection. Across the whole study: From public TCR beta signatures came an indication of both CMV infection and matching HLA type. Study-wide points: HLA-C-restricted CMV clonotypes gave the most frequent clonotype in two of eight donors.

This CDR3 spans 14 amino acids. V lost 3 bases to trimming and J lost 8 bases; unmatched junction nucleotides: 7. CDR1 MDHEN and CDR2 SYDVKM come from the germline V gene. TCRdb passed the reads through MiXCR, listing each CDR3 protein once. The sample shows some 700,000 distinct CDR3 sequences, 35% to 45% of them seen only once. Of note for this clonotype: The antigen is undetermined.

This receptor was taken from a human donor in good health (CMV status not recorded). Some clones in this sample may be carry-over from other donors' samples. This sequence joins TRBV28 and TRBJ1-1; 9 nucleotides agree with TRBD1. The material sequenced was PBMCs. The CDR3 sequence is CASSFVRDREEAFF. CDR3 nucleotide sequence: TGTGCCAGCAGTTTTGTCCGGGACAGGGAAGAAGCTTTCTTT.